This T cell receptor beta chain was identified in a study of control samples from healthy donors and cancer patients. Germline assignment: CDR1 SEHNR and CDR2 FQNEAQ (reference sequence). This CDR3 is built from 13 residues. The V end was cut by 4 bases, the J end by 3 bases, with 8 bases between. Assay used: immunoSEQ multiplex PCR; TCRdb lists only in-frame clones, some missing. This sample has 130,000 or so clones, with over 85% found just once. The V and J genes are TRBV7-9 and TRBJ2-3, with D possibly being TRBD1 or TRBD2 (5 bases each). This TCR was sampled from a man between 45 and 60 years old with head and neck cancer. Sequenced input: PBMCs. Here the CDR3 DNA reads TGTGCCAGCAGCTCCGGGGCGACAGATACGCAGTATTTT. It yields the protein CASSSGATDTQYF.